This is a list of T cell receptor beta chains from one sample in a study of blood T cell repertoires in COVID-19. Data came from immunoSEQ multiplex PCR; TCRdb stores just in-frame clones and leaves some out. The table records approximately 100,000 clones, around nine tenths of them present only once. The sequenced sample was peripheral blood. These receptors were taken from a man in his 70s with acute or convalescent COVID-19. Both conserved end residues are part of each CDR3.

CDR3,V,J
CASSLDGTIYGYTF,TRBV5-1,TRBJ1-2
CASSLEPVSGSWETQYF,TRBV27,TRBJ2-5
CASSYGANTEAFF,TRBV11-2,TRBJ1-1
CASSDTGFSEQYF,TRBV6-4,TRBJ2-7
CARSPLGTGGSQPQHF,TRBV4-1,TRBJ1-5
CASSFLEGELFF,TRBV7-2,TRBJ2-2
CASSSRGGLDNYGYTF,TRBV19,TRBJ1-2
CASSLARGFNQPQHF,TRBV28,TRBJ1-5
CASSLAGLGAGVDTQYF,TRBV5-4,TRBJ2-3
CASRSGDSSYGYTF,TRBV28,TRBJ1-2
CASSIGQGAFYEQYF,TRBV19,TRBJ2-7
CASSLEGAAEQYF,TRBV7-6,TRBJ2-7
CASSQGIMTGVETQYF,TRBV3-1/TRBV3-2,TRBJ2-5